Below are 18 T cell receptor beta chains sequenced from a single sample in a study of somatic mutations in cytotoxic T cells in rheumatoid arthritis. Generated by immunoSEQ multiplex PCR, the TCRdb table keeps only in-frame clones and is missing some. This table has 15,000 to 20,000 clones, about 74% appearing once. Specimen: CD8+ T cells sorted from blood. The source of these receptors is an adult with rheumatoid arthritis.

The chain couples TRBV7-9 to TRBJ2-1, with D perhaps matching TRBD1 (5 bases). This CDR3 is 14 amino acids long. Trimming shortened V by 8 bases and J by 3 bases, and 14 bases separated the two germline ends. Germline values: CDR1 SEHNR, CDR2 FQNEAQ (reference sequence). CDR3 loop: CASFKGAIYNEQFF. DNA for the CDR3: TGTGCCAGCTTCAAAGGGGCGATCTACAATGAGCAGTTCTTC.

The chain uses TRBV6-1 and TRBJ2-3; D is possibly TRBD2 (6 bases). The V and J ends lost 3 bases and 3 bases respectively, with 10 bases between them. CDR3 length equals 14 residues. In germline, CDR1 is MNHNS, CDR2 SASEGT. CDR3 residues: CASSEAGTTDTQYF. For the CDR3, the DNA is TGTGCCAGCAGTGAGGCGGGGACGACAGATACGCAGTATTTT.

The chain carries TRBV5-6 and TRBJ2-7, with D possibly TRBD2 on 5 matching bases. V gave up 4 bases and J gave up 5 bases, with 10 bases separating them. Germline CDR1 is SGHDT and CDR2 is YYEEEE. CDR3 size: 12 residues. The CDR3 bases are TGTGCCAGCAGCGCCCCCGGGAACGAGCAGTACTTC. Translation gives CASSAPGNEQYF.

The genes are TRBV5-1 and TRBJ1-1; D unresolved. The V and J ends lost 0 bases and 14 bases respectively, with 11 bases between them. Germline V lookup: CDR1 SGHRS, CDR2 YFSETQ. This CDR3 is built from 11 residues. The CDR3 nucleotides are TGCGCCAGCAGCTTGGGGTATTGGTCCTTCTTT. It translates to CASSLGYWSFF.

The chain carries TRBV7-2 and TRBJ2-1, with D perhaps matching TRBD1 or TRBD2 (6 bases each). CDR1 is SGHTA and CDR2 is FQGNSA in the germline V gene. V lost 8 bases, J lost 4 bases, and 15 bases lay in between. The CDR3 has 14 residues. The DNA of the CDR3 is TGTGCCAGCTTAGAGGGGGGCGGGTACAATGAGCAGTTCTTC. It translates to CASLEGGGYNEQFF.

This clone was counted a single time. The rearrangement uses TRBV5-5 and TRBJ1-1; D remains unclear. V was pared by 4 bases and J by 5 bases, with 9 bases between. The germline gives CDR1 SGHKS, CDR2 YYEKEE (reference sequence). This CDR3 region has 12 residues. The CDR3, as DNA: TGTGCCAGCAGCGTTAGTTGGACTGAAGCTTTCTTT. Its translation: CASSVSWTEAFF.

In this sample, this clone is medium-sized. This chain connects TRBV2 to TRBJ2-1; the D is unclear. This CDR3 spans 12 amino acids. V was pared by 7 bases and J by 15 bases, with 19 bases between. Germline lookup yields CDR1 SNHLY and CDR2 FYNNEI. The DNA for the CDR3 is TGTGCCAGCATCGGCAGAAACAGCTTGCTGTTCTTC. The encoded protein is CASIGRNSLLFF.

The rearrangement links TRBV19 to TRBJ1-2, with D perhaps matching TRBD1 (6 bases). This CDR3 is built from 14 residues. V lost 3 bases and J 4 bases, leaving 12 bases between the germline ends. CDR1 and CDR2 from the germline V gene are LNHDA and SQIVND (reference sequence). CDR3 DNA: TGTGCCAGTAGTATTGCAGGGGCCACCTATGGCTACACCTTC. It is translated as CASSIAGATYGYTF.

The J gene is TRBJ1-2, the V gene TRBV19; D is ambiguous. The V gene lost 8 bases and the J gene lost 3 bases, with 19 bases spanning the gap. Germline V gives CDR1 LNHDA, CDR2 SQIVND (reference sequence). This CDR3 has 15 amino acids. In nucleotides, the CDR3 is TGTGCCAGTCTAAGGTCGGCGGGCGCGCACTATGGCTACACCTTC. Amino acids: CASLRSAGAHYGYTF.

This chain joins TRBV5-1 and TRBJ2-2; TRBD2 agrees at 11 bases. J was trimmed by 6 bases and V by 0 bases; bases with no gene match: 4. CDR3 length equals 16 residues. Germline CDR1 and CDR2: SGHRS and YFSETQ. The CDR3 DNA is TGCGCCAGCAGCTTGGGCACTAGCGGGGGTGCCGGGGAGCTGTTTTTT. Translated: CASSLGTSGGAGELFF.

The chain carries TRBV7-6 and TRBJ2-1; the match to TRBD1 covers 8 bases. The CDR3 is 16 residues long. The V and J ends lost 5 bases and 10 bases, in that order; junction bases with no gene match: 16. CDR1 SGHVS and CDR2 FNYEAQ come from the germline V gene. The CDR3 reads CASSPGGTGPSVEQFF. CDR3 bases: TGTGCCAGCAGCCCAGGGGGGACAGGTCCCTCTGTCGAGCAGTTCTTC.

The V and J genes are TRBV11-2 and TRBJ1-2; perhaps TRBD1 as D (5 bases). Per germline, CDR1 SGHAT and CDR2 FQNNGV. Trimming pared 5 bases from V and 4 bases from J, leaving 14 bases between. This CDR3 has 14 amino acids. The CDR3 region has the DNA TGTGCCAGCAGCCCAGCTCTGGGGCCCTATGGCTACACCTTC. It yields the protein CASSPALGPYGYTF.

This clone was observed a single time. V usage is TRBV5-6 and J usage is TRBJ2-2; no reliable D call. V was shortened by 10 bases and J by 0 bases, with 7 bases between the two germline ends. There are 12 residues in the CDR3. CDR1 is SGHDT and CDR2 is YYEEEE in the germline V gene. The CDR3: CAAGPNTGELFF. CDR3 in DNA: TGTGCCGCAGGTCCGAACACCGGGGAGCTGTTTTTT.

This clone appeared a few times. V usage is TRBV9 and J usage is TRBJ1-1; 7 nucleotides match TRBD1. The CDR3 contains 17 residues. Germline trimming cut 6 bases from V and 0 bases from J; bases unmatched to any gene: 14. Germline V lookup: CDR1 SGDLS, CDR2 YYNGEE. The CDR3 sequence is CASNSFDRDRMNTEAFF. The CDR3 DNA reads TGTGCCAGCAACAGCTTCGACAGGGATAGGATGAACACTGAAGCTTTCTTT.

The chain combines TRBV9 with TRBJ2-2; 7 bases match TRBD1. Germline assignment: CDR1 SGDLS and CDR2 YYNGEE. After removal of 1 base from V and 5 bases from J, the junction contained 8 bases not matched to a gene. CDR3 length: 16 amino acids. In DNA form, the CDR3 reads TGTGCCAGCAGCGTACGGCGAGGGGGCGTGACCGGGGAGCTGTTTTTT. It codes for CASSVRRGGVTGELFF.

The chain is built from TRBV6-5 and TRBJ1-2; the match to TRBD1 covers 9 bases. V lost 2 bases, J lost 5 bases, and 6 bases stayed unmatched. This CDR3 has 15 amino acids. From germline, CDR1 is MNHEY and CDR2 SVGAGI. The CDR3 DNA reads TGTGCCAGCAGTTACGGACAGGGGTATCGGTATGGCTACACCTTC. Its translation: CASSYGQGYRYGYTF.

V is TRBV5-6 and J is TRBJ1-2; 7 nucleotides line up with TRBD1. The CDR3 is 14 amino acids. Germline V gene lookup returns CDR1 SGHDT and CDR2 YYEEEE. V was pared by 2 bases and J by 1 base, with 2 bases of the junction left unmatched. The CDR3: CASSFGQVNYGYTF. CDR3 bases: TGTGCCAGCAGCTTCGGACAGGTTAACTATGGCTACACCTTC.

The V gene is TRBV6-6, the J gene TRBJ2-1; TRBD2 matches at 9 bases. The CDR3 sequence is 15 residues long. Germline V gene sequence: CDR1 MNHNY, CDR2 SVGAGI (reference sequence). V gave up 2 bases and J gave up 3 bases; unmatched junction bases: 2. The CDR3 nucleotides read TGTGCCAGCAGTTACCTACTAGCGGGCTACAATGAGCAGTTCTTC. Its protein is CASSYLLAGYNEQFF.